The 25 T cell receptor beta chains given below trace back to one sample, sequenced in a study of T-cell reconstitution after alpha-beta-depleted transplantation in children. Unique molecular identifiers were incorporated during preparation of the TCRbeta library. TCRdb re-analysed the PCR reads in MiXCR, keeping a single row per CDR3 protein. The table lists about 250,000 distinct CDR3 sequences, about 24% of them singletons. Source: PBMCs, mostly from graft donor cells, taken 360 days after TCRalphabeta/CD19-depleted stem cell transplant. Source of these receptors: a female patient between 2 and 10 years old who had a stem cell transplant for congenital amegakaryocytic thrombocytopenia, so the T cells may come from the graft donor.

This clonotype was picked up a small number of times. V gene TRBV20-1 combines with J gene TRBJ2-7; the D gene is possibly TRBD1 (6 bases). This CDR3 has 14 residues. Per the germline V gene, CDR1 is DFQATT and CDR2 is SNEGSKA (reference sequence). With 0 bases removed from V and 4 bases from J, the gap between germline ends came to 13 bases. CDR3: CSARDPPQGYEQYF. CDR3 DNA sequence: TGCAGTGCTAGAGATCCCCCACAGGGATACGAGCAGTACTTC.

The chain combines TRBV7-6 with TRBJ2-5; TRBD2 agrees at 10 bases. CDR3 length equals 15 residues. V dropped 3 bases and J dropped 2; count of bases not matched to a gene: 3. Germline V CDR1 and CDR2: SGHVS, FNYEAQ. The CDR3 DNA reads TGTGCCAGCAGCTTTAGCGGGGGGTTACAAGAGACCCAGTACTTC. The encoded protein is CASSFSGGLQETQYF.

On this clonotype: A much larger clonotype is one base distant, so this may be a read error. The chain is built from TRBV5-1 and TRBJ2-1, with 9 positions matching TRBD1. Germline CDR1 reads SGHRS; CDR2 reads YFSETQ. With 0 bases clipped from V and 3 bases from J, the junction kept 1 base outside the gene matches. The length of the CDR3 is 15 residues. CDR3 region: CASSLGGQGYNEQFF. The CDR3 DNA is TGCGCCAGCAGCTTGGGGGGACAGGGCTACAATGAGCAGTTCTTC.

Comments on this clonotype: A much larger clone lies a single base off, so this may be a read error. Because it lacks the conserved phenylalanine or tryptophan at the end, this CDR3 is likely a read error. The chain recombines TRBV5-1 with TRBJ2-2; 8 nucleotides match TRBD2. Per germline, CDR1 SGHRS and CDR2 YFSETQ. Unmatched junction bases numbered 4, after V lost 1 base and J lost 5 bases. The CDR3 is 15 residues long. The CDR3 sequence is CASSLPGGTTGELFY. The DNA for the CDR3 is TGCGCCAGCAGCTTGCCGGGGGGGACGACCGGGGAGCTGTTTTAT.

This clonotype was found a few times. The J gene is TRBJ2-3, the V gene TRBV20-1; D is undetermined. Germline V gives CDR1 DFQATT, CDR2 SNEGSKA (reference sequence). V lost 0 bases and J lost 0, with 19 bases in between. This CDR3 has 18 amino acids. The CDR3 spells CSARDPTPRDLSTDTQYF. The DNA of the CDR3 is TGCAGTGCTAGAGACCCGACCCCACGAGACCTAAGCACAGATACGCAGTATTTT.

The chain couples TRBV5-6 to TRBJ1-1; D not resolved. V was shortened by 2 bases and J by 2 bases, with 10 bases between the two germline ends. Germline V gene sequence: CDR1 SGHDT, CDR2 YYEEEE. This CDR3 is built from 14 residues. CDR3 sequence: CASSFWCLNTEAFF. CDR3 in DNA: TGTGCCAGCAGCTTTTGGTGCCTCAACACTGAAGCTTTCTTT.

This chain links TRBV20-1 with TRBJ2-4, with 7 bases identical to TRBD1. With V trimmed by 5 bases and J by 0 bases, 7 bases remained unmatched. Germline lookup yields CDR1 DFQATT and CDR2 SNEGSKA (reference sequence). The CDR3 runs to 15 residues. CDR3 protein: CSASRTGLAKNIQYF. In nucleotides, the CDR3 is TGCAGTGCTTCAAGGACAGGACTAGCCAAAAACATTCAGTACTTC.

This clonotype was counted a few times. No conserved phenylalanine or tryptophan ends this CDR3, so it is likely a read error. The chain uses TRBV4-1 and TRBJ1-1; D is uncertain. Germline lookup yields CDR1 MGHRA and CDR2 YSYEKL. This CDR3 region has 15 residues. Trimming removed 1 base at V and 7 bases at J, with 16 bases between. CDR3 nucleotides: TGCGCCAGCAGCCAAGTATGGCAGGCGCAGTTTGAAGCTTTCTCT. Residues: CASSQVWQAQFEAFS.

This clonotype was counted a few times. This rearrangement joins TRBV24-1 to TRBJ2-1, with 14 bases that match TRBD2. Unmatched junction bases numbered 4, after V lost 4 bases and J lost 0 bases. CDR3 length equals 18 residues. Germline values: CDR1 KGHDR, CDR2 SFDVKD. The CDR3 sequence is CATSDQGLAGGSYNEQFF. CDR3 DNA: TGTGCCACCAGTGACCAAGGACTAGCGGGAGGCTCCTACAATGAGCAGTTCTTC.

The rearrangement links TRBV5-1 to TRBJ2-7, with TRBD1 matching over 7 bases. The germline V gene encodes CDR1 SGHRS and CDR2 YFSETQ. The V gene end was trimmed by 7 bases and the J gene end by 0 bases; junction bases not matched to a gene: 10. The CDR3 runs to 15 residues. The CDR3, as DNA: TGCGCCAGCTCCAGCGGACAGGTTTACTCCTACGAGCAGTACTTC. Its translation is CASSSGQVYSYEQYF.

This clonotype has a handful of counts. The chain is built from TRBV21-1 and TRBJ2-1; the table's D call of TRBD2 was not tested on the DNA. TRBV21-1 is flagged as a pseudogene. This CDR3 has 12 residues. CDR3 nucleotide sequence: TGTGCCAGCAGCACCCGGACTTACGAGCAGTTCTTC. Amino acids: CASSTRTYEQFF.

The gene calls are TRBV29-1 and TRBJ1-1, with a weak D call TRBD1 (5 bases). The CDR3 is made up of 14 amino acids. Trimming stripped 0 bases from V and 6 bases from J, with 14 bases between. Germline V gene lookup returns CDR1 SQVTM and CDR2 ANQGSEA. CDR3 nucleotides: TGCAGCGTTGAAGATCTTGGGGGAAGCTCTGAAGCTTTCTTT. Residues: CSVEDLGGSSEAFF.

At least ten counts were recorded for this clonotype. The V gene is TRBV29-1, the J gene TRBJ2-1; D is unclear. The ends were cut back, 2 bases at V and 7 bases at J, with 15 bases in the middle. The CDR3 totals 14 residues. Germline V gives CDR1 SQVTM, CDR2 ANQGSEA. CDR3 DNA: TGCAGCGTTGAACGGGCGCGCTTGGGGAATGAGCAGTTCTTC. It specifies CSVERARLGNEQFF.

The rearrangement joins TRBV2 to TRBJ2-2; 8 bases are shared with TRBD1. There are 15 residues in the CDR3. Losses at the gene ends were 6 bases for V and 5 bases for J; bases not matched to a gene: 8. Germline loops: CDR1 SNHLY, CDR2 FYNNEI. The chain's CDR3 is CASSVRTGLTGELFF. The CDR3, as DNA: TGTGCCAGCAGCGTCCGGACAGGGCTAACCGGGGAGCTGTTTTTT.

The J gene is TRBJ2-1, the V gene TRBV4-2; TRBD2 agrees at 8 bases. The ends lost 0 bases at V and 0 bases at J; junction bases unmatched: 13. The CDR3 loop spans 20 amino acids. From germline, CDR1 is LGHNA and CDR2 YNFKEQ. The DNA for the CDR3 is TGTGCCAGCAGCCAAGAGAGGGAACTAGCGGCCAGGAGCTCCTACAATGAGCAGTTCTTC. Protein: CASSQERELAARSSYNEQFF.

The rearrangement uses TRBV11-2 and TRBJ2-5, with D unresolved. Germline CDR1 is SGHAT and CDR2 is FQNNGV. Trimming took 6 bases from V and 3 from J, leaving 11 bases between them. The CDR3 runs 13 residues. CDR3 amino acids: CASRKGSEETQYF. CDR3 DNA sequence: TGTGCCAGCAGAAAGGGCTCCGAAGAGACCCAGTACTTC. Full variable domain (rest looked up from reference TRBV11-2 and TRBJ2-5): EAGVAQSPRYKIIEKRQSVAFWCNPISGHATLYWYQQILGQGPKLLIQFQNNGVVDDSQLPKDRFSAERLKGVDSTLKIQPAKLEDSAVYLCASRKGSEETQYFGPGTRLLVL.

In its sample, this clonotype was seen many times. The chain carries TRBV20-1 and TRBJ1-4; 11 bases align to TRBD1. Germline values: CDR1 DFQATT, CDR2 SNEGSKA (reference sequence). The V gene end was trimmed by 4 bases and the J gene end by 10 bases; junction bases not matched to a gene: 5. CDR3 length: 13 amino acids. Here the CDR3 reads CSATGTGGVKLFF. The CDR3 DNA reads as TGCAGTGCTACGGGGACAGGGGGTGTAAAACTGTTTTTT.

V usage is TRBV5-1 and J usage is TRBJ1-4; maybe TRBD1 (5 bases). The V gene lost 1 base and the J gene lost 10 bases, with 11 bases spanning the gap. Germline CDR1 is SGHRS and CDR2 is YFSETQ. This CDR3 is built from 13 residues. The CDR3: CASSLYRSGKLFF. The CDR3 coding sequence is TGCGCCAGCAGCTTGTACAGGAGCGGAAAACTGTTTTTT. Full variable domain (remainder filled in from reference TRBV5-1 and TRBJ1-4): KAGVTQTPRYLIKTRGQQVTLSCSPISGHRSVSWYQQTPGQGLQFLFEYFSETQRNKGNFPGRFSGRQFSNSRSEMNVSTLELGDSALYLCASSLYRSGKLFFGSGTQLSVL.

This clonotype was detected only a few times. This chain connects TRBV5-1 to TRBJ2-7; 13 nucleotides line up with TRBD2. The CDR3 consists of 16 residues. Losses at the gene ends were 4 bases for V and 3 bases for J; bases not matched to a gene: 7. Germline V CDR1 and CDR2: SGHRS, YFSETQ. The CDR3 reads CASSLPGLAGVYEQYF. The CDR3 nucleotides are TGCGCCAGCAGCCTACCAGGACTAGCGGGAGTCTACGAGCAGTACTTC.

This rearrangement joins TRBV2 to TRBJ2-7, with 8 bases matching TRBD2. Germline V gene lookup returns CDR1 SNHLY and CDR2 FYNNEI. With V trimmed by 5 bases and J by 5 bases, 8 bases remained unmatched. This CDR3 is built from 14 residues. CDR3 coding DNA: TGTGCCAGCAGTCAATTGCGGGGGGCCCACGAGCAGTACTTC. Its protein product is CASSQLRGAHEQYF.

The V call is TRBV15, the J call TRBJ2-7; TRBD1 might be the D (5 bases). The CDR3 has 13 residues. The germline gives CDR1 LNHNV, CDR2 YYDKDF (reference sequence). V lost 2 bases to trimming and J lost 8 bases, with 13 bases between them. The CDR3 spells CATSRRLTEKQYF. CDR3 DNA sequence: TGTGCCACCAGCAGACGCTTGACAGAGAAGCAGTACTTC.

This clonotype was recorded a few times. The chain has TRBV10-3 and TRBJ2-5, with TRBD2 identical over 9 bases. Germline V gene data show CDR1 as ENHRY and CDR2 as SYGVKD. J was trimmed by 1 base and V by 4 bases; bases with no gene match: 4. CDR3 length equals 15 residues. The CDR3 spells CAISASGRPQETQYF. Written as DNA, the CDR3 is TGTGCCATCAGTGCGAGCGGGAGGCCCCAAGAGACCCAGTACTTC.

In its sample, this clonotype was seen a few times. The V call is TRBV28, the J call TRBJ2-1; the match to TRBD2 covers 12 bases. Germline V gene lookup returns CDR1 MDHEN and CDR2 SYDVKM. CDR3 length: 16 amino acids. After removal of 6 bases from V and 3 bases from J, the junction contained 6 bases not matched to a gene. The CDR3 DNA reads as TGTGCCAGCAGGGAACTAGCGGGAGGAATCTACAATGAGCAGTTCTTC. This encodes CASRELAGGIYNEQFF.

This clonotype has more than one count but fewer than ten. J is TRBJ1-2 and V is TRBV28; D is ambiguous. Germline lookup yields CDR1 MDHEN and CDR2 SYDVKM. CDR3 length: 14 residues. Trimming cost V 8 bases and J 4 bases, with 17 bases left between them. The CDR3 loop is CASELSDGIYGYTF. The CDR3 region has the DNA TGTGCCAGCGAACTCTCGGACGGGATCTATGGCTACACCTTC.

This rearrangement joins TRBV29-1 to TRBJ2-3; perhaps TRBD1 as D (6 bases). This CDR3 comprises 16 residues. Trimming removed 4 bases from V and 1 base from J, with 18 bases in between. In germline, CDR1 is SQVTM, CDR2 ANQGSEA. In nucleotides, the CDR3 is TGCAGCGTTGCCTATTCCACAGGGAGCGGCACAGATACGCAGTATTTT. It codes for CSVAYSTGSGTDTQYF.